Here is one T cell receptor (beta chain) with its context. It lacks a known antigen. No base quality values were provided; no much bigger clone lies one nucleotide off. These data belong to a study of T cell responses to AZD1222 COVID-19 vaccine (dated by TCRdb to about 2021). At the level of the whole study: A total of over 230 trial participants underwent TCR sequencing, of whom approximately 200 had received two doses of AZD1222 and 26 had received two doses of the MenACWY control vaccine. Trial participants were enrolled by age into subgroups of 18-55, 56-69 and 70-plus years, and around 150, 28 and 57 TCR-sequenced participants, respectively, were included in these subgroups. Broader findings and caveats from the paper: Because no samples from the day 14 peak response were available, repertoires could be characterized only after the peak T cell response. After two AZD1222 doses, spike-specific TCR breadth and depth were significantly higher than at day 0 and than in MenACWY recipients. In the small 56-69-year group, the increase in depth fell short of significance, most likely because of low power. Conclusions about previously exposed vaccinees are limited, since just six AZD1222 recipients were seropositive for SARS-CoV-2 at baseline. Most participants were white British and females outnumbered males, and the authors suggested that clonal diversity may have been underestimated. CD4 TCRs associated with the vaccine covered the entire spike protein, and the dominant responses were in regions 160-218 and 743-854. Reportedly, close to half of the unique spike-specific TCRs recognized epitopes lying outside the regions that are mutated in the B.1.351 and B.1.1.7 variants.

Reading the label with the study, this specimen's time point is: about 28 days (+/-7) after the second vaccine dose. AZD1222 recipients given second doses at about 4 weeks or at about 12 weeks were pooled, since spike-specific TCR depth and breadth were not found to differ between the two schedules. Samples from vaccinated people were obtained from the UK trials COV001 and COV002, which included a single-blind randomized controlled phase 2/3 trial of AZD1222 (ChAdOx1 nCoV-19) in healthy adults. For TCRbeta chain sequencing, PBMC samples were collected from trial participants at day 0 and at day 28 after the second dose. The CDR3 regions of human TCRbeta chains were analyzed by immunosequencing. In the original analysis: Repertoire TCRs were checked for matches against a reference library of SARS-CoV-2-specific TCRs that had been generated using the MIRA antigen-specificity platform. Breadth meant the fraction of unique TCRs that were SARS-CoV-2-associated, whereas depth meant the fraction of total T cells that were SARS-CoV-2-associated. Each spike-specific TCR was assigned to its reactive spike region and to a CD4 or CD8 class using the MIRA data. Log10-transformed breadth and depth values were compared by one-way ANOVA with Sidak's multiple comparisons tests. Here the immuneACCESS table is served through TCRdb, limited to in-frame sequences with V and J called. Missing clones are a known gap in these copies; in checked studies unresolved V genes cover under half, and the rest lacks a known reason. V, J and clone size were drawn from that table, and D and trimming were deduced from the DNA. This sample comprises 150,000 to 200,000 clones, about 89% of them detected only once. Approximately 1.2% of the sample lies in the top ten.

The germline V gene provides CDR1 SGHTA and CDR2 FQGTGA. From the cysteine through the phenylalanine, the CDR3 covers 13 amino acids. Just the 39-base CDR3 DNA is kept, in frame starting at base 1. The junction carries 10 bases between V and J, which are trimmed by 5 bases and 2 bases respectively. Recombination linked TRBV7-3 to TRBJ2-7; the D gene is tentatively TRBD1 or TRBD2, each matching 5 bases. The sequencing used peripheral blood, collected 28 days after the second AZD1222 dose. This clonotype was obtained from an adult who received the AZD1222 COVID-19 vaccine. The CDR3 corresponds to CASSQGPTYEQYF. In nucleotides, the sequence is TGTGCCAGCAGCCAGGGACCAACCTACGAGCAGTACTTC.